The 6 T cell receptor beta chains presented below share a single source sample, sequenced in a study of blood T cell repertoires in COVID-19. Sequenced by immunoSEQ multiplex PCR; TCRdb stores in-frame clones only, minus some. The sample contains about 100,000 clones, roughly 80% of which appear only once. Sequenced input: peripheral blood. The receptors shown here come from an elderly woman with active or convalescent COVID-19.

The chain employs TRBV6-1 and TRBJ1-2; D not certain. Trimming took off 0 bases at V and 6 bases at J, with 8 bases between the two ends. The germline V gene encodes CDR1 MNHNS and CDR2 SASEGT. CDR3 length equals 13 residues. DNA of the CDR3: TGTGCCAGCAGTGAAGCAGGTGGAGATGGCTACACCTTC. Protein: CASSEAGGDGYTF.

This clone was picked up a small number of times. V and J are TRBV25-1 and TRBJ2-2, with D possibly matching TRBD1 (5 bases). The CDR3 is 15 amino acids. V lost 6 bases and J lost 1, with 12 bases in between. The germline gives CDR1 MGHDK, CDR2 SYGVNS. The CDR3 DNA is TGTGCCAGCAGAGATCAGCAGGGGAACACCGGGGAGCTGTTTTTT. It translates to CASRDQQGNTGELFF. Supplemented by reference TRBV25-1 and TRBJ2-2, the full variable domain reads EADIYQTPRYLVIGTGKKITLECSQTMGHDKMYWYQQDPGMELHLIHYSYGVNSTEKGDLSSESTVSRIRTEHFPLTLESARPSHTSQYLCASRDQQGNTGELFFGEGSRLTVL.

The chain combines TRBV7-6 with TRBJ1-5, with D unresolved. CDR1 is SGHVS, CDR2 FNYEAQ, per germline. Trimming took off 1 base at V and 6 bases at J, with 7 bases between the two ends. CDR3 size: 13 residues. The CDR3 DNA reads TGTGCCAGCAGCTTAGACTCGAGTCAGCCCCAGCATTTT. This sequence encodes CASSLDSSQPQHF.

V usage is TRBV4-3 and J usage is TRBJ1-2; 9 bases are shared with TRBD1. The V segment lost 3 bases and the J segment 5 bases; nucleotides outside the gene matches: 7. This CDR3 is 15 amino acids long. Germline V gives CDR1 LGHNA, CDR2 YSLEER. For the CDR3, the DNA is TGCGCCAGCAGCCATGGGGACAGGGAGGGTTATGGCTACACCTTC. It translates to CASSHGDREGYGYTF.

The V gene is TRBV19, the J gene TRBJ1-1, with D perhaps TRBD1 (6 bases). The CDR3 sequence is 15 residues long. V was trimmed by 4 bases and J by 0 bases, leaving 12 bases between them. Looked up from germline, CDR1 is LNHDA and CDR2 is SQIVND (reference sequence). CDR3: CASSTEQGLNTEAFF. CDR3 DNA sequence: TGTGCCAGTAGTACAGAACAGGGCTTGAACACTGAAGCTTTCTTT.

V gene TRBV5-1 combines with J gene TRBJ2-5; 11 bases align to TRBD2. V lost 5 bases and J lost 11; bases outside the gene matches: 5. Germline V gives CDR1 SGHRS, CDR2 YFSETQ. This CDR3 region has 12 residues. The CDR3 coding sequence is TGCGCCAGCAGTGAGGGGACTAGCGGACAGTACTTC. Translated: CASSEGTSGQYF.